This T cell receptor (beta chain) was identified in a study of cytomegalovirus exposure and HLA in healthy donors. About the research overall: As an earlier analysis found, around 170 million T cells yielded approximately 110 million unique TCR beta sequences.

Comment on this clone: The antigen remains undetermined.

The donors were healthy bone marrow donors. The PCR contained 60 Vbeta and 13 Jbeta primers. TCRdb's copy holds only in-frame clones and misses some; the assay was immunoSEQ multiplex PCR. This sample yields about 150,000 clones, of which roughly three quarters are seen a single time; more than 3% belongs to the top ten. Study-wide findings and caveats: The CMV antigen specificity of a few CMV-associated chains was confirmed through in vitro analysis.

The origin of this receptor is a male donor in good health and CMV-seronegative. Sequences were obtained from PBMCs.

CDR3 DNA: TGTGCCAGTAGTACCCAAAGGACTAGCGGGAGCGGTGATACGCAGTATTTT. This translates into CASSTQRTSGSGDTQYF. V is TRBV19 and J is TRBJ2-3; 13 nucleotides match TRBD2. The CDR3 is 17 amino acids. CDR1 is LNHDA and CDR2 is SQIVND in the germline V gene (reference sequence). The V gene end was trimmed by 4 bases and the J gene end by 6 bases; junction bases not matched to a gene: 10.